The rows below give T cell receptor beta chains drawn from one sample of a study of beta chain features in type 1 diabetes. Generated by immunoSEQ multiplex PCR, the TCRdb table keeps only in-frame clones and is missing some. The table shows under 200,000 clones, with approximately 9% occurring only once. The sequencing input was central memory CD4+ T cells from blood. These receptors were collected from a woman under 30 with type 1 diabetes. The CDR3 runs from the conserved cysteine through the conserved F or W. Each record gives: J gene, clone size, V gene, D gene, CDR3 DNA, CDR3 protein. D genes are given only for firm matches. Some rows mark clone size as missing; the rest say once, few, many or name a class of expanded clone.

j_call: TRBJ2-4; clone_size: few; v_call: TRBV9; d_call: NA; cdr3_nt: TGTGCCAGCAGCCTGGGGACACAAGCCAAAAACATTCAGTACTTC; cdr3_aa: CASSLGTQAKNIQYF
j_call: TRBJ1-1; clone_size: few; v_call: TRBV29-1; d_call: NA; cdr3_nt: TGCAGCGTAGCCCTTCGACACAAGGACACTGAAGCTTTCTTT; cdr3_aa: CSVALRHKDTEAFF
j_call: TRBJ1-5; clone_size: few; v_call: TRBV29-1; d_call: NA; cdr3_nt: TGCAGCGTTGTCACAACCAATCAGCCCCAGCATTTT; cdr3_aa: CSVVTTNQPQHF
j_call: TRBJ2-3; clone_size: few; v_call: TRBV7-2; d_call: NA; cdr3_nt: TGTGCCAGCAGGGCTTCTGCCACAGATACGCAGTATTTT; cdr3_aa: CASRASATDTQYF
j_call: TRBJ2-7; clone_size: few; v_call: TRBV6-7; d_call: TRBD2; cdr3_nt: TGTGCCAGCAGAGCGGGGCCCCACGAGCAGTACTTC; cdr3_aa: CASRAGPHEQYF
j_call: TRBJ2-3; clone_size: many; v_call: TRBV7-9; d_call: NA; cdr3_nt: TGTGCCCGACCCAGGGTGCGGGATACAGATACGCAGTATTTT; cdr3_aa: CARPRVRDTDTQYF
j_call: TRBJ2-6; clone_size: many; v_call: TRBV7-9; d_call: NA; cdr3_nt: TGTGCCAGCAGCACACCAGCGATGCGGGCCAACGTCCTGACTTTC; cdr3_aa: CASSTPAMRANVLTF
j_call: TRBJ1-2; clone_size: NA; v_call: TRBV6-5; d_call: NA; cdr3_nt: TGTGCCAGCACCTCTCCCGCAGGCCCTTTTGGCTACACCTTC; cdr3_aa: CASTSPAGPFGYTF
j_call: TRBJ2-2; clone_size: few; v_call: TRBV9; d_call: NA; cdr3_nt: TGTGCCAGCCGGGGGAACCGGGACCGGAACACCGGGGAGCTGTTTTTT; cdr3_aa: CASRGNRDRNTGELFF
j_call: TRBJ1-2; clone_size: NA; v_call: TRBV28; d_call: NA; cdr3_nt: TGTGCCAGCAGTTTATTCACAGGGCGCTATGGCTACACCTTC; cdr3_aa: CASSLFTGRYGYTF
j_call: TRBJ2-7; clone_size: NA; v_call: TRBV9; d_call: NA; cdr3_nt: TGTGCCAGCAGCGTAGGACCTGTAGCGGAGGTCTACGAGCAGTACTTC; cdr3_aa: CASSVGPVAEVYEQYF
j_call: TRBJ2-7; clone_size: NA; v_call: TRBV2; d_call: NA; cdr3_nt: TGTGCCAGCAGTGCTGACAGGCGAACCTACGAGCAGTACTTC; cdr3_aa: CASSADRRTYEQYF
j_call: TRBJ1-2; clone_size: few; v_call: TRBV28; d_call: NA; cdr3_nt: TGTGCCAGCAGCCTCGACTATAACTATGGCTACACCTTC; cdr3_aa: CASSLDYNYGYTF
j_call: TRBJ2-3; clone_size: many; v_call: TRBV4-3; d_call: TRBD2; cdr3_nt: TGCGCCAGCAGCCCTAGAAGCCTAGCGGAGACAGATACGCAGTATTTT; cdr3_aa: CASSPRSLAETDTQYF
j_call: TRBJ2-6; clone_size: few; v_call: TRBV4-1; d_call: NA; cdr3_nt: TGCGCCAGCAGCCAAGCGGAGGGGGCGACTGGGGCCAACGTCCTGACTTTC; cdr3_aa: CASSQAEGATGANVLTF
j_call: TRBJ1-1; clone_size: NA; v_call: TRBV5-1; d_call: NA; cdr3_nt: TGCGCCAGCAGCTTGGTACAGGGCGCCACTGAAGCTTTCTTT; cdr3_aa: CASSLVQGATEAFF
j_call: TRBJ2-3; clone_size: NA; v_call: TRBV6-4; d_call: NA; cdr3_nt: TGTGCCAGCAGCCCGACAGGCACACCCACAGATACGCAGTATTTT; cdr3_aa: CASSPTGTPTDTQYF
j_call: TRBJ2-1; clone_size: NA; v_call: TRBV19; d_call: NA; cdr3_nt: TGTGCCAGTAGTATAGTTCCCGGGAATGAGCAGTTCTTC; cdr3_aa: CASSIVPGNEQFF
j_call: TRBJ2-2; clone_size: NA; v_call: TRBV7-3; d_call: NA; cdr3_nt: TGTGCCAGCAGTCAAGGTCCCGTAGCGGCGGGGGAGCTGTTTTTT; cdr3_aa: CASSQGPVAAGELFF
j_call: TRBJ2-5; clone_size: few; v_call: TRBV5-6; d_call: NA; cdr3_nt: TGTGCCAGCAGCTTGGCAGGGGCGGGTGTGACCCAGTACTTC; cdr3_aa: CASSLAGAGVTQYF
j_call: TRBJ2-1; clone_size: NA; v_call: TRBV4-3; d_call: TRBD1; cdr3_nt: TGCGCCAGCAGCCATACGGGGACAGGGGCCTACAATGAGCAGTTCTTC; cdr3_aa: CASSHTGTGAYNEQFF
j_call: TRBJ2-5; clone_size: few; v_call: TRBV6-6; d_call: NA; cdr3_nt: TGTGCCAGCAGCTCACTCCGGGGAGGAGAGACCCAGTACTTC; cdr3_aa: CASSSLRGGETQYF
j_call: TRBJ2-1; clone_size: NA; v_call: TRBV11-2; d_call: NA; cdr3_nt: TGTGCCAGCAGCCGTTCGAGGAATGAGCAGTTCTTC; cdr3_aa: CASSRSRNEQFF
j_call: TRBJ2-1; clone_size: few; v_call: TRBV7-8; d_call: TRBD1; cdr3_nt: TGTGCCAGCAGCCGTTCCGGGACAGGGGCCTACAATGAGCAGTTCTTC; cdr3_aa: CASSRSGTGAYNEQFF
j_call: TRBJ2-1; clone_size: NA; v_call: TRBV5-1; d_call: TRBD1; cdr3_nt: TGCGCCAGCAGCTTTGGCCAGGGGGCGCATGATGAGCAGTTCTTC; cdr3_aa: CASSFGQGAHDEQFF
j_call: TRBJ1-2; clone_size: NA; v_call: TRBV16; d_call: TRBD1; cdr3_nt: TGTGCCAGCAGCCAAAGGAATGGACAGGGGATTTTCACCTTC; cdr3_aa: CASSQRNGQGIFTF
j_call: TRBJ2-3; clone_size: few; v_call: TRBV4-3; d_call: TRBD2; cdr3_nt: TGCGCCAGCAGCCCCCGGGCAGCGGGGAACACAGATACGCAGTATTTT; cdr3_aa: CASSPRAAGNTDTQYF
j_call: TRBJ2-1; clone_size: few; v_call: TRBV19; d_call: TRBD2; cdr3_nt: TGTGCCAGTAGACTCGGGCGACTAGCGGGGGGCCACAATGAGCAGTTCTTC; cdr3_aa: CASRLGRLAGGHNEQFF
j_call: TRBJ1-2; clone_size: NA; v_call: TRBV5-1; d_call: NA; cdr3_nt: TGCGCCAGCAGCTTGGGGGTCAGGGAGGGTTCCGGCTACACCTTC; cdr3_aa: CASSLGVREGSGYTF
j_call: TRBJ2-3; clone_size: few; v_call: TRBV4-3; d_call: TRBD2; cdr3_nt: TGCGCCAGCAGCCCCAATCCTACTAGCGGGAGCCCAGATACGCAGTATTTT; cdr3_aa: CASSPNPTSGSPDTQYF
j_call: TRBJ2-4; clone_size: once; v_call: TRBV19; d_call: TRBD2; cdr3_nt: TGTGCCAGTAGTATCCCGGGGGGATACATTCAGTACTTC; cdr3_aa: CASSIPGGYIQYF
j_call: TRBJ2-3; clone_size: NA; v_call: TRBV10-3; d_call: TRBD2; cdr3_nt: TGTGCCATCAGTGGAGGTAGCGGGGGGGCCGGGGATACGCAGTATTTT; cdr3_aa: CAISGGSGGAGDTQYF
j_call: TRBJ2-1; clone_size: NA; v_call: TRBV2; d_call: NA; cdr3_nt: TGTGCCAGCAGAGTCCCTGGGGGAGGCTCCCGCAATGAGCAGTTCTTC; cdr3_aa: CASRVPGGGSRNEQFF
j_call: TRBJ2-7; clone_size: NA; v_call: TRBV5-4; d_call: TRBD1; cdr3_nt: TGTGCCAGCAGCTTGGGCCAGGGGGCATCCTACGAGCAGTACTTC; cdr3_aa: CASSLGQGASYEQYF
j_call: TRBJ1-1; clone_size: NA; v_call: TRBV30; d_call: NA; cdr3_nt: TGTGCCTGGAGCGTTGGGCCTCGGACAGAACTGACTGAAGCTTTCTTT; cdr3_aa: CAWSVGPRTELTEAFF
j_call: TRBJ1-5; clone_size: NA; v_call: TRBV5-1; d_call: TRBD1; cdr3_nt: TGCGCCAGCAGCCCCGGGACAGGGAATCAGCCCCAGCATTTT; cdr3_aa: CASSPGTGNQPQHF
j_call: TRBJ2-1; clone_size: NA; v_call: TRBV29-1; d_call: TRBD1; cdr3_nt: TGCAGCGTCCGGGACAGGGGGGTTCACAATGAGCAGTTCTTC; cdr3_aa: CSVRDRGVHNEQFF
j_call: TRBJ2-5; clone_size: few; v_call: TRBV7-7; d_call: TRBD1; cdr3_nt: TGTGCTAGCAGCTTAGGGACAGGGGGCTTGGCGCCCCAGTACTTC; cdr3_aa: CASSLGTGGLAPQYF
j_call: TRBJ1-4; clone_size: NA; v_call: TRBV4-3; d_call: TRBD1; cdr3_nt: TGCGCCAGCAGCCAGAACCCAGGGGGACCTGAAAAACTGTTTTTT; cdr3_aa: CASSQNPGGPEKLFF
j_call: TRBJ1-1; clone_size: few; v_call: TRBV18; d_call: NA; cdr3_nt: TGTGCCAGCTCACCACCCTCCATAGGGGCGTCAAACACTGAAGCTTTCTTT; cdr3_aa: CASSPPSIGASNTEAFF
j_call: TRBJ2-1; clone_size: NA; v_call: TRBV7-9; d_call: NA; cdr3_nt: TGTGCCAGCAGCTTAGACAATGTGGGACTCCTTCAACAGTTCTTC; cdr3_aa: CASSLDNVGLLQQFF
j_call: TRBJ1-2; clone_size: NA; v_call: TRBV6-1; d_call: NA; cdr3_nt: TGTGCCTGCGACAGCTATGGAGGCTACACCTTC; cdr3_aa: CACDSYGGYTF
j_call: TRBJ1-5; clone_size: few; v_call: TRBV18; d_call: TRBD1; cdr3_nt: TGTGCCAGCTCACCAGGGACAGGGGTCCGCAATCAGCCCCAGCATTTT; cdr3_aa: CASSPGTGVRNQPQHF
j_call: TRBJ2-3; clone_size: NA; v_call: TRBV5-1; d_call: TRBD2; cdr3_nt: TGCGCCAGCAGCCTAGCGGGAGTATCCGATACGCAGTATTTT; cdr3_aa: CASSLAGVSDTQYF
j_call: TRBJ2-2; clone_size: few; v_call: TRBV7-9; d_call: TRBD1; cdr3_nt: TGTGCCAGCAGGCCTACAGGGGGCAGGAACACCGGGGAGCTGTTTTTT; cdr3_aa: CASRPTGGRNTGELFF
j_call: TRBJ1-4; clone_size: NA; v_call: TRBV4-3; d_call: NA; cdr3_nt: TGCGCCAGCAGCCGTTCACTACAGGCCCAAAATGAAAAACTGTTTTTT; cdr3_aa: CASSRSLQAQNEKLFF
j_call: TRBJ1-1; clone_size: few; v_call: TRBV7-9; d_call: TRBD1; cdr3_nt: TGTGCCAGCAGCAGGAGCGGACAGGGGGGCGCTTTCTTT; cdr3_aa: CASSRSGQGGAFF
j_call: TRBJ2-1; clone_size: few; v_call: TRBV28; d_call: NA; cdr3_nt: TGTGCCACCTCGGAGGGACCCTTTGATGAGCAGTTCTTC; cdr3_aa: CATSEGPFDEQFF
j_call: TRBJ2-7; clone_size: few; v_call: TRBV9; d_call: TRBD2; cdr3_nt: TGTGCCAGCAGCGTAGCGGCTAGCGGGAACTACGAGCAGTACTTC; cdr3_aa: CASSVAASGNYEQYF
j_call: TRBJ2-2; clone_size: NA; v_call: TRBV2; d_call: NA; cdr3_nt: TGTGCCAGCAGTCGTGGGGGGGCCCGGGACGGGGAGCTGTTTTTT; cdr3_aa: CASSRGGARDGELFF
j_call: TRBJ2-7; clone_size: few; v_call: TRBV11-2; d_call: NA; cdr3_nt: TGTGCCAGCAGCCTACCAAGCTCCTACGAGCAGTACTTC; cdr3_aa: CASSLPSSYEQYF
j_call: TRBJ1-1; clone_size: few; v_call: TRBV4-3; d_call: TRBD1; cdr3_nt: TGCGCCAGCAGCCAAGACTGGACAGGGACTGGCACTGAAGCTTTCTTT; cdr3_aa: CASSQDWTGTGTEAFF
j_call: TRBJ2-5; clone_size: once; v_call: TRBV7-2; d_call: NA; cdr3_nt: TGTGCCAGCAGCTTAGTGTTGACAGCTCAAGAGACCCAGTACTTC; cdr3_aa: CASSLVLTAQETQYF
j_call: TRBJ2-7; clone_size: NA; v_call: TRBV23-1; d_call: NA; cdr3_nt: TGCGCCACCGATGGGGGGAACTACTACGAGCAGTACTTC; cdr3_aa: CATDGGNYYEQYF
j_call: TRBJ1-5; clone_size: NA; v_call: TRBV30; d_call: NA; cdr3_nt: TGTGCCTGGAGCCACGGGGACATCCAGCATTTT; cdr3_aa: CAWSHGDIQHF